This TCR beta chain was sequenced in a study of shared clonotypes between healthy human individuals. Study details: Three plates each covered CD4 naive and memory; CD8 naive two, CD8 memory one. Regarding the study as a whole: Genetic and exposure-history diversity was limited by the small donor number. Generation probability values for non-shared clonotypes were lower than those for clonotypes shared by all four donors.

Healthy HIV-negative adults with no recent acute infections or vaccinations were recruited as donors. A note on this clone: Antigen unknown.

The germline V gene has CDR1 SGHRS and CDR2 YFSETQ. Losses at the gene ends were 5 bases for V and 4 bases for J; bases not matched to a gene: 5. There are 14 residues in the CDR3. Produced via immunoSEQ multiplex PCR; TCRdb's table is partial and in-frame only. The sample yields some 2,500,000 clones, roughly 93% seen once. The chain combines TRBV5-1 with TRBJ1-2, with 10 bases aligning to TRBD1. The sample comprised naive CD4+ T cells from PBMCs. The subset: CD45RA+ positively selected. The receptor was isolated from a man between 18 and 29 years old in good health. Some clones in this sample may be carry-over from other donors' samples. This chain's CDR3 is CASRGTGAAYGYTF. Written as DNA, the CDR3 is TGCGCCAGCAGAGGGACAGGGGCGGCCTATGGCTACACCTTC.